The text below deals with one TCR beta chain. In the authors' workflow: By means of reference gene primer amplification, nucleated cell counts were estimated. Libraries were prepared by immunoSEQ multiplex PCR; TCRdb keeps only in-frame clonotypes and omits some of them. The DNA gave D and trimming, while V, J and clone size come from that table. The table has about 250,000 clones, approximately 90% seen once. This sample is drawn from a study of blood T cell repertoires in COVID-19. Trimming cost V 0 bases and J 8 bases, with 10 bases left between them. Germline V gives CDR1 MNHEY, CDR2 SVGAGI. CDR3 length: 13 residues.

This sequence joins TRBV6-5 and TRBJ1-2; tentatively, D is TRBD1 (6 bases). The receptor was derived from a woman in her twenties or thirties with COVID-19, enrolled during active disease. The material sequenced was peripheral blood. The CDR3 DNA reads as TGTGCCAGCAGTTACTCGGGGGCGGAGGGCTACACCTTC. Residues: CASSYSGAEGYTF.